This TCR beta chain was recovered during a study of T cell repertoires in cytomegalovirus infection. Whole-study context: The authors used CMV epitopes that were HLA-C-restricted (recently identified) and HLA-B-restricted (well studied). Signatures in public TCR beta sequences pointed to both CMV infection and matching HLA type.

Concerning this clonotype: The antigen is not known. At one end, the junction sequence differs from germline, possibly due to a read error.

TCRdb re-called the reads with MiXCR, one entry per CDR3 protein. This sample yields 650,000 to 900,000 distinct CDR3 sequences, of which about 30% are seen a single time; 12% belongs to the top ten. Study-wide findings and caveats: HLA-C-restricted TCR beta clonotypes specific for CMV led the ex vivo response. Pooled public TCR beta family frequency picked out CMV carriers with the relevant HLA.

The CDR3 extends over 14 amino acids. CDR1 is MNHEY, CDR2 SMNVEV, per germline (reference sequence). The sample was cultured CD8+ T cells from PBMCs, taken from culture after CMV antigen stimulation. The chain uses TRBV27 and TRBJ2-1; no clear D. This TCR was recovered from a human donor in good health (CMV status not recorded). Some clones in this sample may be carry-over from other donors' samples. In nucleotides, the CDR3 is TGTGTCAGCTCCCCGGCGGAACACTACAATGAGCAGTTCTTC. Translating it yields CVSSPAEHYNEQFF.